These 8 T cell receptor beta chains came from one sample sequenced in a study of T cell repertoires in cytomegalovirus infection. MiXCR, run by TCRdb on the reads, gives a single entry per CDR3 protein. The profile shows more than 150,000 distinct CDR3 sequences, 28% of them singletons. Material for sequencing was PBMCs. The source is a human donor in good health (CMV status not recorded). Some clones in this sample may be carry-over from other donors' samples.

A few counts support this clonotype. This chain links TRBV7-2 with TRBJ2-7; possible D gene TRBD2, 5 bases. V was pared by 2 bases and J by 6 bases, with 8 bases between. Germline loops: CDR1 SGHTA, CDR2 FQGNSA. The CDR3 covers 12 residues. Here the CDR3 DNA reads TGTGCCAGCAGCTTATTTGAGGGCGAGCAGTACTTC. It is translated as CASSLFEGEQYF.

The J gene is TRBJ2-6, the V gene TRBV12-3 or TRBV12-4, with D possibly matching TRBD2 (6 bases). Deletions cut 10 bases from V and 0 bases from J, with 19 bases between. The length of the CDR3 is 17 residues. The CDR3 nucleotides read TGTGCCACCGGAGGGCAGGAATCCTTCTCTGGGGCCAACGTCCTGACTTTC. Translating gives CATGGQESFSGANVLTF.

The chain carries TRBV3-1 and TRBJ2-2, with 7 bases that match TRBD1. Unmatched junction bases numbered 6, after V lost 5 bases and J lost 3 bases. The CDR3 spans 15 residues. Germline loops: CDR1 LGHDT, CDR2 YNNKEL (reference sequence). The CDR3 sequence: CASSEQGSYTGELFF. The CDR3 DNA follows: TGTGCCAGCAGCGAACAGGGGTCCTACACCGGGGAGCTGTTTTTT.

The V gene is TRBV7-2, the J gene TRBJ2-6; D is unresolved. Looked up from germline, CDR1 is SGHTA and CDR2 is FQGNSA. CDR3 length: 12 residues. V shed 8 bases and J shed 2 bases, with 4 bases lying between them. The CDR3 DNA follows: TGTGCCAGCTACGCTGGGGCCAACGTCCTGACTTTC. Amino acids: CASYAGANVLTF.

This clonotype came up once. This may stem from a read error, because a much larger clone lies one nucleotide away. The chain couples TRBV7-2 to TRBJ2-7; D tentatively fits TRBD1 or TRBD2 (5 bases each). Germline V gene data show CDR1 as SGHTA and CDR2 as FQGNSA. There are 16 residues in the CDR3. CDR3 sequence (DNA): TGTGCCAGCAGCCCTGAAACCGGGACCCACACGCAAGGGCAGCACTTC. Protein: CASSPETGTHTQGQHF.

In this sample, this clonotype turned up a few times. The chain recombines TRBV29-1 with TRBJ1-1; 9 bases fit TRBD1. Germline V gene lookup returns CDR1 SQVTM and CDR2 ANQGSEA. V lost 7 bases and J lost 1; bases outside the gene matches: 4. This CDR3 is built from 13 residues. CDR3 residues: CSARTGANTEAFF. The CDR3, as DNA: TGCAGCGCCCGGACAGGGGCGAACACTGAAGCTTTCTTT.

The rearrangement joins TRBV2 to TRBJ2-3; D gene uncertain. Deletions cut 3 bases from V and 0 bases from J, with 10 bases between. This CDR3 is built from 15 residues. Germline V lookup: CDR1 SNHLY, CDR2 FYNNEI. The CDR3 protein is CASSELQLSTDTQYF. The DNA of the CDR3 is TGTGCCAGCAGTGAGCTACAGCTGAGCACAGATACGCAGTATTTT.

This sequence joins TRBV12-3 or TRBV12-4 and TRBJ2-2; D uncertain. Trimming shortened V by 0 bases and J by 5 bases, and 16 bases separated the two germline ends. The CDR3 covers 17 residues. The CDR3, as DNA: TGTGCCAGCAGTTTAGCCCCCGGCCAAGCGAGGACCGGGGAGCTGTTTTTT. This codes for CASSLAPGQARTGELFF.